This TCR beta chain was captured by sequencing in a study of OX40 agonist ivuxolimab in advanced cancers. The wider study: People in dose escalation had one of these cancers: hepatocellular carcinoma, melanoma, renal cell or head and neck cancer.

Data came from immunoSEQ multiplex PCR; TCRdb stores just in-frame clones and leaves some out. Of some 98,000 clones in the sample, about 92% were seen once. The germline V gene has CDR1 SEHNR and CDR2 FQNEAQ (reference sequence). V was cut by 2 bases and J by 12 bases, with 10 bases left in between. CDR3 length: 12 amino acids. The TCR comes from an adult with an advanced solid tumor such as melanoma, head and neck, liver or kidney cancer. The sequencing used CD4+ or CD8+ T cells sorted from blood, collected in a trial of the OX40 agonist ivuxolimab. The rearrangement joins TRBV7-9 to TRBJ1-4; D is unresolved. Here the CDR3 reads CASSLMVLELFF. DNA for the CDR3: TGTGCCAGCAGCTTAATGGTGTTGGAACTGTTTTTT.